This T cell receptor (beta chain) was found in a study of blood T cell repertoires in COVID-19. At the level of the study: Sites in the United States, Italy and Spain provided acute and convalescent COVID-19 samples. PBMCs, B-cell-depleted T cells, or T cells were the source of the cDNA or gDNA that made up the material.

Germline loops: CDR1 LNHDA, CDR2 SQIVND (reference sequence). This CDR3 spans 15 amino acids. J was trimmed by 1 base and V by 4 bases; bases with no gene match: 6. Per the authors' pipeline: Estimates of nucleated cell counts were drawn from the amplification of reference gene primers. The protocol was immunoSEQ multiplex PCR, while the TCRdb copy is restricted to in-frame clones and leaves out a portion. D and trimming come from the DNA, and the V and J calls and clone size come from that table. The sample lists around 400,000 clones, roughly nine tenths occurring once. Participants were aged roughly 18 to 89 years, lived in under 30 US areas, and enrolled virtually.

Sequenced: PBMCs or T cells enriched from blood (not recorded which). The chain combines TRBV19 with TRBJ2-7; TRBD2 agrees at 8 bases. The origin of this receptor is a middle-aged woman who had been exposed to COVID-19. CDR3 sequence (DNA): TGTGCCAGTAGTAACAGCGGGGGATCTTCCTACGAGCAGTACTTC. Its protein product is CASSNSGGSSYEQYF.